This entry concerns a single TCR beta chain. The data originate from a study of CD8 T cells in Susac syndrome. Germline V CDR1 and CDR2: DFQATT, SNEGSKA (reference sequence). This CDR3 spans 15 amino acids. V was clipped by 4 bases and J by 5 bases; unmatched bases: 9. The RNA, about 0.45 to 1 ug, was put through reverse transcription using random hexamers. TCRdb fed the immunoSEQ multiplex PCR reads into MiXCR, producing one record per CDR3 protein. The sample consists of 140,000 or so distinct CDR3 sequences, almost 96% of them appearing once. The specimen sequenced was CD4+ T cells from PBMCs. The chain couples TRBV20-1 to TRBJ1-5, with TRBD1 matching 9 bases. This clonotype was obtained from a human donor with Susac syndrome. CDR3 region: CSAKFGQGIYQPQHF. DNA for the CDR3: TGCAGTGCTAAATTCGGACAGGGGATTTATCAGCCCCAGCATTTT.